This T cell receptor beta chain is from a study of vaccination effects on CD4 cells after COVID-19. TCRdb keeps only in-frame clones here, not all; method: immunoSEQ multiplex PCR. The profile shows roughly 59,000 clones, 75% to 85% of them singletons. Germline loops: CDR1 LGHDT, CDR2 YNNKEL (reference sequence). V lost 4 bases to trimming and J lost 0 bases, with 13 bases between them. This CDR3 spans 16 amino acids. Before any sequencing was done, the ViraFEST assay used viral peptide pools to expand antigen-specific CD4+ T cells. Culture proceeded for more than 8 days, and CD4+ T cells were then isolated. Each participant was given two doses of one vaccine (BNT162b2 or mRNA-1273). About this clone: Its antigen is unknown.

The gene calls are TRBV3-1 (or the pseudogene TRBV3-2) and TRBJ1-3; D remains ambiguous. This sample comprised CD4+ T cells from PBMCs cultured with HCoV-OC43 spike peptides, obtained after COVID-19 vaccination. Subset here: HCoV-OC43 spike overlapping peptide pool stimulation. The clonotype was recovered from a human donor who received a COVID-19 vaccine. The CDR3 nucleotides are TGTGCCAGCAGCCCCGATCGATGGACCTCTGGAAACACCATATATTTT. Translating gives CASSPDRWTSGNTIYF.